Here is one T cell receptor (beta chain) with its context. The sample belongs to a study of T cells in Graves' hyperthyroidism and ophthalmopathy. Germline CDR1 and CDR2: SEHNR and FQNEAQ (reference sequence). V shed 6 bases, J shed 6 bases, and the junction held 10 bases outside the gene matches. The CDR3 consists of 15 residues. Amplification targeted TCR beta CDR3 regions from RNA transcripts. RT-PCR in the first round (using the HTBI primer set) targeted the TCR CDR3. TCRdb ran MiXCR on the multiplex PCR reads and lists one entry per CDR3 protein. In the table there are hundreds of thousands of distinct CDR3 sequences, 46% of which are singletons.

The TCR was taken from a woman aged 18-29 years with Graves' hyperthyroidism. This sequence joins TRBV7-9 and TRBJ1-2; 10 positions agree with TRBD1. Sequences were obtained from peripheral blood or thyroid tissue (not recorded which). As DNA, the CDR3 is TGTGCCAGCAGAGCCTTAGCGGGACAGGGGCATGGCTACACCTTC. This encodes CASRALAGQGHGYTF.